This TCR beta chain was obtained from a study of blood T cell repertoires in COVID-19 (TCRdb year 2020). Broadly, across the study: Samples from collaborators originated in the United States, Italy and Spain and spanned both the acute and convalescent phases of COVID-19. Deeply sampled blood TCRbeta repertoires from subjects exposed to, actively infected with, or recovered from COVID-19 were included in the dataset. Where available, HLA class I and class II types were obtained from metadata supplied by the sample provider rather than from assay-based typing. The repertoires were made available in a free public database intended to serve as a resource for research on the immune response to SARS-CoV-2. Nearly every sample came with metadata listing a de-identified subject ID, COVID-19 status, age in years and sex. The samples were drawn from the first 160 participants of the ongoing ImmuneRACE study and from 950 to 1,500 subjects provided by 6 global collaborators. The material from the prospective study consisted of cDNA or gDNA derived from T cells, B-cell-depleted T cells, or PBMCs. What the work shows at the level of the full study, not this receptor alone: The quantity of clinical and demographic metadata differed by source and by participant and was supplied without curation.

TCRbeta CDR3 regions were amplified from genomic DNA by means of the immunoSEQ Assay, a bias-controlled multiplex PCR. Per the authors' processing: Within the assay, amplification of reference gene primers was used to estimate how many nucleated cells each sample contained. To quantify the absolute abundance of each unique TCRbeta CDR3 rearrangement, sequence reads were collapsed and filtered. For each sample, productive Simpson clonality was calculated as the square root of Simpson's diversity index across productive rearrangements. TCRdb retrieved this table from immuneACCESS and kept in-frame rearrangements only. Not all clones are present; in checked studies, unresolved V genes account for under half, and no reason is known for the remainder. The V and J calls and clone size are taken from that table; D and trimming were inferred from the DNA. The sample records roughly 260,000 clones, about nine tenths of which are singletons. The top ten clonotypes cover around 10% of the sample.

One collaborating source in Seattle enrolled patients during active infection and followed them longitudinally through the course of disease. Collaborating institutions collected whole blood in K2EDTA tubes following their own protocols. For TCRbeta analysis, collaborators shipped samples as frozen whole blood, isolated PBMCs, or DNA extracted from either of those sample types. After removal of 2 bases from V and 8 bases from J, the junction retains 6 bases not matched to a gene. From the cysteine up to the phenylalanine, the CDR3 has a length of 15 residues. The CDR3 DNA has 45 bases and is translated from base 1. CDR1 MNHEY and CDR2 SVGAGI are derived from the germline V gene. On this clone itself: Its binding antigen is unknown. The sample holds no much larger clone one base away, and base qualities are not on file.

The sequence joins TRBV6-5 to TRBJ2-1; a stretch of 10 junction bases matches TRBD1. The source material was peripheral blood. The clonotype was recovered from a woman aged 25-40 years with COVID-19, enrolled during active disease. The DNA is TGTGCCAGCAGTTACGAGGGGACAGGGGTCGATGAGCAGTTCTTC. Its protein product is CASSYEGTGVDEQFF.